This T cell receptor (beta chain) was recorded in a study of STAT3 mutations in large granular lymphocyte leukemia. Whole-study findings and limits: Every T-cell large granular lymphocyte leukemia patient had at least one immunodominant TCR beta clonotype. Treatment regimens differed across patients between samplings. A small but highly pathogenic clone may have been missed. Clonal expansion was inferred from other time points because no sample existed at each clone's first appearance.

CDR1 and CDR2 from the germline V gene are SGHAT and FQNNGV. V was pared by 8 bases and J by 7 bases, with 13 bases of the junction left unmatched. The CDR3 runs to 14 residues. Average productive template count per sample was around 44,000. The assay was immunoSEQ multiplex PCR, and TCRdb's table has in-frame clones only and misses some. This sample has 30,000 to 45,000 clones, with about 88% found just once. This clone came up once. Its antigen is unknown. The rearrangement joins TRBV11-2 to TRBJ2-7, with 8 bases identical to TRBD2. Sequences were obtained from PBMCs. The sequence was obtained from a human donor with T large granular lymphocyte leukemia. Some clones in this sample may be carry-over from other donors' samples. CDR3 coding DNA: TGTGCCAGCGCGCGGCTAGCGGGCTCTAGGGAGCAGTACGTC. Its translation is CASARLAGSREQYV.